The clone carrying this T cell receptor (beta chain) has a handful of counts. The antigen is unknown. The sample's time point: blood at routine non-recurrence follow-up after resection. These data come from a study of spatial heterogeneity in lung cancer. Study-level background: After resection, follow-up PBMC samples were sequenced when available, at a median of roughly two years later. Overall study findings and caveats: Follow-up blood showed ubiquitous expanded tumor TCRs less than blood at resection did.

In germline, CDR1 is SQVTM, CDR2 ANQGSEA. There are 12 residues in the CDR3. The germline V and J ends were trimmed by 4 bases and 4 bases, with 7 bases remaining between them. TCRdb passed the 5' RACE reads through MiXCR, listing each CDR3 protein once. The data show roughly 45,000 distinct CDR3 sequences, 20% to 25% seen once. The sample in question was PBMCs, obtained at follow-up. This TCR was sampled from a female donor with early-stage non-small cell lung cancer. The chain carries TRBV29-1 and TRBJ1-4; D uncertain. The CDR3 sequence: CSVGVNNEKLFF. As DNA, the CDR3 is TGCAGCGTTGGGGTTAATAATGAAAAACTGTTTTTT.